The 27 T cell receptor beta chains reported below all come from one sample, sequenced in a study of STAT5B mutations in CD4+ large granular lymphocyte leukemia. Only in-frame clones appear in the TCRdb table, and some are missing; sequencing was by immunoSEQ multiplex PCR. Counted here are 30,000 to 40,000 clones, 75% to 85% occurring once; the ten biggest clones make up roughly 1.3%. The source material was CD4+ T cells from blood buffy coats. Receptor source: a human donor in good health.

This rearrangement joins TRBV6-5 to TRBJ2-7; 7 nucleotides line up with TRBD2. V gave up 6 bases and J gave up 0 bases; unmatched junction bases: 8. The CDR3 loop spans 15 amino acids. Per germline, CDR1 MNHEY and CDR2 SVGAGI. CDR3 protein: CASRGQREYSYEQYF. The CDR3, as DNA: TGTGCCAGCAGAGGCCAGCGGGAATACTCCTACGAGCAGTACTTC.

This chain links TRBV5-6 with TRBJ1-4, with 7 bases that match TRBD1. The CDR3 covers 17 residues. CDR1 is SGHDT, CDR2 YYEEEE, per germline. J lost 5 bases, V lost 4 bases, and 14 bases had no gene match. CDR3 DNA sequence: TGTGCCAGCAGCCGGCGACAGGGTGTAGAGTCGAATGAAAAACTGTTTTTT. Residues: CASSRRQGVESNEKLFF.

This sequence joins TRBV9 and TRBJ2-7, with 10 bases fitting TRBD2. Germline V CDR1 and CDR2: SGDLS, YYNGEE. The CDR3 is 18 residues long. V lost 2 bases to trimming and J lost 4 bases; unmatched junction nucleotides: 15. CDR3 amino acids: CASSVAASTSGTSYEQYF. The CDR3 DNA is TGTGCCAGCAGCGTGGCAGCGAGCACTAGCGGGACTTCGTACGAGCAGTACTTC.

CDR3 bases: TGTGCCAGCAGCTCGGGCCGTGGTGGCAGGGCTAGCACAGATACGCAGTATTTT. Translating it yields CASSSGRGGRASTDTQYF. The chain carries TRBV11-3 and TRBJ2-3; weak D call: TRBD1 (5 bases). Germline V gene sequence: CDR1 SGHNT, CDR2 YENEEA. The CDR3 consists of 18 residues. The V gene lost 4 bases and the J gene lost 0 bases, with 20 bases spanning the gap. The full variable domain, in which reference TRBV11-3 and TRBJ2-3 provide the parts outside the CDR3, is EAGVVQSPRYKIIEKKQPVAFWCNPISGHNTLYWYLQNLGQGPELLIRYENEEAVDDSQLPKDRFSAERLKGVDSTLKIQPAELGDSAVYLCASSSGRGGRASTDTQYFGPGTRLTVL.

The chain employs TRBV7-2 and TRBJ2-7, with a weak D call TRBD2 (6 bases). The germline CDR1 and CDR2 sequences are SGHTA and FQGNSA. The CDR3 has 17 residues. With 8 bases removed from V and 4 bases from J, the gap between germline ends came to 27 bases. CDR3 amino acids: CASRDQAGTVISYEQYF. Written as DNA, the CDR3 is TGTGCCAGCCGAGATCAGGCGGGAACCGTTATATCGTACGAGCAGTACTTC.

The chain has TRBV11-2 and TRBJ2-1; D is unresolved. This CDR3 contains 12 residues. The V gene's germline CDR1 is SGHAT and CDR2 FQNNGV. V was shortened by 1 base and J by 7 bases, with 5 bases between the two germline ends. The CDR3 loop is CASSLAGNEQFF. DNA of the CDR3: TGTGCCAGCAGCTTAGCAGGAAATGAGCAGTTCTTC.

The rearrangement joins TRBV29-1 to TRBJ2-3; D may be TRBD1 or TRBD2 (7 bases each). V was pared by 4 bases and J by 0 bases, with 14 bases between. Germline V gene lookup returns CDR1 SQVTM and CDR2 ANQGSEA. The length of the CDR3 is 15 residues. In nucleotides, the CDR3 is TGCAGCGTTGCAGGGGGGGCTCCTAGCACAGATACGCAGTATTTT. Its protein is CSVAGGAPSTDTQYF.

V is TRBV4-2 and J is TRBJ2-2; perhaps TRBD2 as D (6 bases). Trimming removed 3 bases at V and 4 bases at J, with 9 bases between. Germline V gives CDR1 LGHNA, CDR2 YNFKEQ. The CDR3 extends over 14 amino acids. CDR3 sequence reads: CASSQPGGTGELFF. The CDR3 DNA follows: TGTGCCAGCAGCCAGCCCGGGGGCACCGGGGAGCTGTTTTTT.

CDR3 amino acids: CASSSGQANEKLFF. CDR3 nucleotides: TGTGCCAGCAGTTCGGGACAGGCTAATGAAAAACTGTTTTTT. The chain joins TRBV27 to TRBJ1-4, with 8 bases identical to TRBD1. Germline V CDR1 and CDR2: MNHEY, SMNVEV (reference sequence). This CDR3 is built from 14 residues. V shed 4 bases, J shed 3 bases, and the junction held 1 base outside the gene matches.

The chain combines TRBV30 with TRBJ2-7; D tentatively fits TRBD1 or TRBD2 (6 bases each). The CDR3 sequence is 12 residues long. The germline CDR1 and CDR2 sequences are GTSNPN and SVGIG (reference sequence). Trimming removed 3 bases from V and 7 bases from J, with 13 bases in between. CDR3 nucleotides: TGTGCCTGGAGGAGGGGGGCGGAAGAGCAGTACTTC. Translated: CAWRRGAEEQYF.

This rearrangement joins TRBV4-1 to TRBJ1-1; tentatively, D is TRBD1 (6 bases). Germline V gene lookup returns CDR1 MGHRA and CDR2 YSYEKL. The V gene lost 6 bases and the J gene lost 4 bases, with 18 bases spanning the gap. The CDR3 runs to 15 residues. In DNA form, the CDR3 reads TGCGCCAGCAGACCATTAACGCCAGGGGTCACTGAAGCTTTCTTT. It specifies CASRPLTPGVTEAFF.

The chain joins TRBV27 to TRBJ2-1, with D perhaps matching TRBD1 or TRBD2 (5 bases each). This CDR3 has 17 amino acids. Germline V gene data show CDR1 as MNHEY and CDR2 as SMNVEV (reference sequence). V was pared by 6 bases and J by 0 bases, with 18 bases between. CDR3 sequence reads: CASSTLQGTTSYNEQFF. The CDR3 DNA reads TGTGCCAGCAGCACCCTCCAAGGGACCACCTCCTACAATGAGCAGTTCTTC.

The chain joins TRBV19 to TRBJ1-2, with D unresolved. V shed 3 bases and J shed 4 bases, with 12 bases lying between them. The CDR3 runs 14 residues. Germline CDR1 LNHDA, CDR2 SQIVND (reference sequence). DNA of the CDR3: TGTGCCAGTAGTATTGGGCCCGGCAGCTATGGCTACACCTTC. Protein: CASSIGPGSYGYTF.

V usage is TRBV9 and J usage is TRBJ2-3; perhaps TRBD1 as D (7 bases). The ends were cut back, 4 bases at V and 4 bases at J, with 13 bases in the middle. The CDR3 has 14 amino acids. Per germline, CDR1 SGDLS and CDR2 YYNGEE. The CDR3 reads CASSSGGPPDTQYF. The CDR3 DNA sequence: TGTGCCAGCAGCTCAGGGGGGCCGCCAGATACGCAGTATTTT.

This chain uses TRBV10-3 with TRBJ2-1; 11 bases are a match to TRBD2. Germline-derived CDR1 and CDR2 are ENHRY and SYGVKD. The trim removed 0 bases at V and 10 bases at J, leaving 8 bases unmatched. The CDR3 spans 16 residues. The CDR3 DNA reads TGTGCCATCAGTGAGTCAGTGACTAGCGGGATGGGGGAGCAGTTCTTC. The encoded protein is CAISESVTSGMGEQFF.

The chain couples TRBV29-1 to TRBJ1-1, with D perhaps matching TRBD1 (5 bases). V was shortened by 3 bases and J by 5 bases, with 13 bases between the two germline ends. The CDR3 consists of 13 residues. CDR1 and CDR2 from the germline V gene are SQVTM and ANQGSEA. The CDR3 reads CSVEKGLGTEAFF. CDR3 nucleotide sequence: TGCAGCGTTGAGAAGGGGCTGGGGACTGAAGCTTTCTTT.

This chain connects TRBV7-9 to TRBJ2-5, with 14 bases that match TRBD2. V was clipped by 2 bases and J by 3 bases; unmatched bases: 5. There are 17 residues in the CDR3. Germline V gives CDR1 SEHNR, CDR2 FQNEAQ (reference sequence). The CDR3 loop reads CASSLPRLAGGKETQYF. CDR3 nucleotide sequence: TGTGCCAGCAGCTTACCCCGACTAGCGGGGGGGAAAGAGACCCAGTACTTC.

The chain carries TRBV5-4 and TRBJ1-1, with D perhaps matching TRBD1 (5 bases). This CDR3 spans 15 amino acids. The V gene's germline CDR1 is SGHNT and CDR2 YYREEE (reference sequence). The V end lost 4 bases, the J end lost 6 bases, and 19 bases lay between the germline ends. The CDR3: CASSPGSGAAAEAFF. CDR3 DNA: TGTGCCAGCAGCCCAGGTTCCGGGGCCGCGGCTGAAGCTTTCTTT.

This clone was counted between two and nine times. The gene calls are TRBV5-4 and TRBJ1-2; D remains ambiguous. Looked up from germline, CDR1 is SGHNT and CDR2 is YYREEE (reference sequence). V gave up 0 bases and J gave up 4 bases, with 10 bases separating them. The CDR3 contains 14 residues. The DNA of the CDR3 is TGTGCCAGCAGCTTGGGGAGCCTATCCTATGGCTACACCTTC. It codes for CASSLGSLSYGYTF.

The chain carries TRBV9 and TRBJ1-6; a possible D gene is TRBD1 (6 bases). Deletions cut 0 bases from V and 11 bases from J, with 15 bases between. Germline V gives CDR1 SGDLS, CDR2 YYNGEE. This CDR3 has 15 amino acids. CDR3 amino acids: CASSVAGAGAPPLHF. In nucleotides, the CDR3 is TGTGCCAGCAGCGTAGCTGGGGCAGGGGCCCCACCCCTCCACTTT.

V is TRBV5-1 and J is TRBJ1-2, with D possibly TRBD1 on 5 matching bases. Per the germline V gene, CDR1 is SGHRS and CDR2 is YFSETQ. The V end was cut by 0 bases, the J end by 3 bases, with 6 bases between. The CDR3 extends over 13 amino acids. The CDR3 region is CASSLGGDYGYTF. DNA for the CDR3: TGCGCCAGCAGCTTGGGGGGGGACTATGGCTACACCTTC.

The rearrangement uses TRBV19 and TRBJ2-2; D is possibly TRBD2 (6 bases). The CDR3 has 14 residues. V lost 7 bases and J lost 2, with 11 bases in between. Germline V gene data show CDR1 as LNHDA and CDR2 as SQIVND (reference sequence). This chain's CDR3 is CASNRELNTGELFF. In DNA form, the CDR3 reads TGTGCCAGTAACCGGGAGCTCAACACCGGGGAGCTGTTTTTT.

The rearrangement joins TRBV30 to TRBJ2-7; TRBD1 aligns across 9 bases. CDR1 GTSNPN and CDR2 SVGIG come from the germline V gene (reference sequence). The CDR3 sequence is 14 residues long. The ends lost 5 bases at V and 7 bases at J; junction bases unmatched: 12. The CDR3, as DNA: TGTGCCTGGCGTACTACAGGGGGCTTGGGAGAGCAGTACTTC. Its translation: CAWRTTGGLGEQYF.

The V gene is TRBV6-6, the J gene TRBJ1-2; 8 bases agree with TRBD1. The germline CDR1 and CDR2 sequences are MNHNY and SVGAGI (reference sequence). The CDR3 totals 13 residues. V trimming: 4 bases; J trimming: 8 bases; junction bases outside the gene matches: 6. This CDR3 reads CASSSMTGDGYTF. The DNA of the CDR3 is TGTGCCAGCAGTTCCATGACAGGGGACGGCTACACCTTC.

The genes are TRBV11-2 and TRBJ2-7; D unresolved. This CDR3 contains 15 residues. Germline CDR1 is SGHAT and CDR2 is FQNNGV. The V end lost 4 bases, the J end lost 3 bases, and 16 bases lay between the germline ends. The CDR3 region has the DNA TGTGCCAGCAGCTCCAGAGCAGGATCTTTCTACGAGCAGTACTTC. Its translation: CASSSRAGSFYEQYF.

This sequence joins TRBV5-6 and TRBJ2-1; no clear D gene. V was cut by 0 bases and J by 0 bases, with 7 bases left in between. Germline V CDR1 and CDR2: SGHDT, YYEEEE. The CDR3 is 15 residues long. The CDR3 is CASSLGLSSYNEQFF. The CDR3 DNA is TGTGCCAGCAGCTTGGGGCTGAGCTCCTACAATGAGCAGTTCTTC.

This chain links TRBV28 with TRBJ2-2; tentatively, D is TRBD1 (5 bases). There are 13 residues in the CDR3. The germline V gene encodes CDR1 MDHEN and CDR2 SYDVKM. Trimming took 7 bases from V and 2 from J, leaving 8 bases between them. CDR3 coding DNA: TGTGCCAGCAAGGACACCAACACCGGGGAGCTGTTTTTT. Encoded protein: CASKDTNTGELFF.